These 29 T cell receptor beta chains were sequenced from one sample in a study of monozygotic twins with inflammatory bowel disease. TCRdb reprocessed the 5' RACE reads; each CDR3 protein has one entry and no DNA is given. Found here are 350,000 to 400,000 distinct CDR3 sequences; the top ten clones hold just over 2.5%. Sequencing input: blood. The receptor set was obtained from a human donor with ulcerative colitis or Crohn's disease, or a healthy co-twin of an affected twin (not recorded which).

This chain joins TRBV2 and TRBJ2-3; as DNA is missing, the TRBD1 call by TCRdb cannot be tested. Germline V gives CDR1 SNHLY, CDR2 FYNNEI. The CDR3 sequence is 14 residues long. CDR3 residues: CASRRQGPTDTQYF.

The chain is built from TRBV11-3 and TRBJ2-1; there is no DNA to check the TCRdb D call of TRBD1. Germline values: CDR1 SGHNT, CDR2 YENEEA. The CDR3 has 13 amino acids. The CDR3 sequence is CASGTDIDNEQFF. The variable domain in full, completed from reference TRBV11-3 and TRBJ2-1, reads EAGVVQSPRYKIIEKKQPVAFWCNPISGHNTLYWYLQNLGQGPELLIRYENEEAVDDSQLPKDRFSAERLKGVDSTLKIQPAELGDSAVYLCASGTDIDNEQFFGPGTRLTVL.

The chain has TRBV2 and TRBJ2-2; TCRdb outputs TRBD1, but without DNA this stays unchecked. This CDR3 has 15 residues. Per germline, CDR1 SNHLY and CDR2 FYNNEI. The CDR3 protein is CASSYGVQGTGELFF.

This chain uses TRBV30 with TRBJ2-7; the D call from TCRdb, TRBD1, cannot be confirmed without DNA. The CDR3 has 16 residues. CDR1 and CDR2 (germline): GTSNPN, SVGIG (reference sequence). CDR3 sequence reads: CAWDTGLEEFSYEQYF.

The J gene is TRBJ1-3, the V gene TRBV4-1; TCRdb lists TRBD1, though no DNA is available to test this call. This CDR3 region has 14 residues. The germline gives CDR1 MGHRA, CDR2 YSYEKL. The CDR3 region is CASSHITGGNTIYF.

The chain couples TRBV2 to TRBJ1-1. CDR1 is SNHLY, CDR2 FYNNEI, per germline. The CDR3 runs 11 residues. The CDR3 reads CPSRENTEAFF.

The rearrangement links TRBV11-2 to TRBJ2-5; the TCRdb call, TRBD2, lacks DNA for checking. Germline V gene sequence: CDR1 SGHAT, CDR2 FQNNGV. CDR3 length equals 13 residues. This CDR3 reads CASSRTSQETQYF.

The rearrangement links TRBV7-2 to TRBJ2-7. The CDR3 is 16 amino acids. CDR1 and CDR2 (germline): SGHTA, FQGNSA. CDR3 in amino acids: CASSLRGGGISYEQYF.

This sequence joins TRBV3-1 and TRBJ2-1; no DNA is available, so the TRBD2 call from TCRdb remains unchecked. In germline, CDR1 is LGHDT, CDR2 YNNKEL (reference sequence). The length of the CDR3 is 17 residues. CDR3 amino acids: CASSQGAGEDGYNEQFF.

V usage is TRBV6-6 and J usage is TRBJ1-5; the D call from TCRdb, TRBD1, cannot be confirmed without DNA. The CDR3 extends over 14 amino acids. Germline CDR1 is MNHNY and CDR2 is SVGAGI (reference sequence). CDR3 region: CASSRDSTNQPQHF.

The rearrangement uses TRBV7-2 and TRBJ2-3. This CDR3 is 14 amino acids long. CDR1 is SGHTA and CDR2 is FQGNSA in the germline V gene. The CDR3 protein is CASSSRVLTDTQYF.

The chain links TRBV5-4 to TRBJ1-3. Germline values: CDR1 SGHNT, CDR2 YYREEE (reference sequence). The length of the CDR3 is 14 residues. Here the CDR3 reads CASGSDRSGNTIYF.

This chain joins TRBV7-8 and TRBJ2-7; as DNA is missing, the TRBD1 call by TCRdb cannot be tested. There are 15 residues in the CDR3. Germline CDR1 SGHVS, CDR2 FQNEAQ. CDR3 loop: CASSTTPGRGFEQYF.

J is TRBJ1-2 and V is TRBV19. The CDR3 covers 18 residues. From germline, CDR1 is LNHDA and CDR2 SQIVND (reference sequence). The CDR3 sequence is CASSPSSWRHDTNYGYTF.

The chain is built from TRBV19 and TRBJ2-7; no DNA is available, so the TRBD1 call from TCRdb remains unchecked. The CDR3 spans 15 residues. Germline CDR1 and CDR2: LNHDA and SQIVND (reference sequence). Here the CDR3 reads CASSTWDRAGHEQYF. The variable domain in full, completed from reference TRBV19 and TRBJ2-7, reads DGGITQSPKYLFRKEGQNVTLSCEQNLNHDAMYWYRQDPGQGLRLIYYSQIVNDFQKGDIAEGYSVSREKKESFPLTVTSAQKNPTAFYLCASSTWDRAGHEQYFGPGTRLTVT.

The chain combines TRBV20-1 with TRBJ1-3; TCRdb outputs TRBD1, but without DNA this stays unchecked. Germline assignment: CDR1 DFQATT and CDR2 SNEGSKA (reference sequence). The CDR3 consists of 16 residues. The CDR3 protein is CSASLRGTSSGNTIYF.

The CDR3: CASSQYQGDGIQYF. V and J are TRBV12-3 or TRBV12-4 and TRBJ2-4; no DNA is available, so the TRBD1 call from TCRdb remains unchecked. CDR3 length equals 14 residues.

The rearrangement links TRBV5-5 to TRBJ1-5. CDR1 SGHKS and CDR2 YYEKEE come from the germline V gene (reference sequence). The CDR3 contains 13 residues. CDR3 sequence: CASSFQGNQPQHF. The full variable domain, completed using reference TRBV5-5 and TRBJ1-5, is DAGVTQSPTHLIKTRGQQVTLRCSPISGHKSVSWYQQVLGQGPQFIFQYYEKEERGRGNFPDRFSARQFPNYSSELNVNALLLGDSALYLCASSFQGNQPQHFGDGTRLSIL.

The V gene is TRBV7-8, the J gene TRBJ2-7. In germline, CDR1 is SGHVS, CDR2 FQNEAQ. The CDR3 loop spans 15 amino acids. Here the CDR3 reads CASSLGEMDSYEQYF.

The chain couples TRBV12-5 to TRBJ2-1. The CDR3 covers 16 residues. CDR1 is LGHNT, CDR2 FRNRAP, per germline. This CDR3 reads CASGNTVTSSYNEQFF.

The rearrangement joins TRBV6-1 to TRBJ2-7; TCRdb's D call, TRBD2, is unchecked because there is no DNA. Germline CDR1 reads MNHNS; CDR2 reads SASEGT. CDR3 length: 14 residues. The CDR3 here is CASSKVSGAYEQYF.

V is TRBV11-2 and J is TRBJ2-3. Germline-derived CDR1 and CDR2 are SGHAT and FQNNGV. This CDR3 comprises 13 residues. This chain's CDR3 is CASSLDPRDTQYF.

V is TRBV6-5 and J is TRBJ2-7; without DNA, the TCRdb call of TRBD1 cannot be checked. The CDR3 has 15 residues. Looked up from germline, CDR1 is MNHEY and CDR2 is SVGAGI. CDR3 sequence reads: CASSYSGGARYEQYF.

The CDR3: CASSAGQINEQFF. The chain joins TRBV5-1 to TRBJ2-1; lacking DNA, the TRBD1 call made by TCRdb goes unchecked. Per germline, CDR1 SGHRS and CDR2 YFSETQ. The CDR3 totals 13 residues. The full variable domain, completed using reference TRBV5-1 and TRBJ2-1, is KAGVTQTPRYLIKTRGQQVTLSCSPISGHRSVSWYQQTPGQGLQFLFEYFSETQRNKGNFPGRFSGRQFSNSRSEMNVSTLELGDSALYLCASSAGQINEQFFGPGTRLTVL.

This chain connects TRBV28 to TRBJ2-5; lacking DNA, the TRBD1 call made by TCRdb goes unchecked. The CDR3 length is 15 residues. Per the germline V gene, CDR1 is MDHEN and CDR2 is SYDVKM. The CDR3 here is CASSPDRGRLETQYF.

The genes are TRBV3-1 and TRBJ2-3; the D call from TCRdb, TRBD2, cannot be confirmed without DNA. CDR3 length equals 17 residues. The germline V gene has CDR1 LGHDT and CDR2 YNNKEL (reference sequence). CDR3 sequence reads: CASSRQGGSGGTDTQYF.

The chain combines TRBV5-1 with TRBJ1-1. Germline CDR1 and CDR2: SGHRS and YFSETQ. The CDR3 runs 15 residues. CDR3 protein: CASSLGSILNTEAFF.

The CDR3 loop is CASSFDRSSYNEQFF. The rearrangement uses TRBV6-2 or TRBV6-3 and TRBJ2-1. The length of the CDR3 is 15 residues. CDR1 MNHEY and CDR2 SVGEGT come from the germline V gene.

The chain joins TRBV5-1 to TRBJ2-7; checking the TCRdb D call of TRBD1 is not possible without DNA. The CDR3 spans 16 residues. Germline values: CDR1 SGHRS, CDR2 YFSETQ. CDR3 sequence: CASSLHRTGTNFEQYF. The full variable domain, with the rest looked up from reference TRBV5-1 and TRBJ2-7, is KAGVTQTPRYLIKTRGQQVTLSCSPISGHRSVSWYQQTPGQGLQFLFEYFSETQRNKGNFPGRFSGRQFSNSRSEMNVSTLELGDSALYLCASSLHRTGTNFEQYFGPGTRLTVT.